Listed here is a single T cell receptor (beta chain). Its antigen is currently unknown. Here immunoSEQ multiplex PCR was the method, and the copy in TCRdb shows in-frame clones only, minus some. The profile covers about 12,000 clones, with 84% appearing a single time and approximately 30% taken by the ten largest. V gave up 3 bases and J gave up 6 bases; unmatched junction bases: 4. CDR3 length: 14 residues. Germline lookup yields CDR1 SGHNT and CDR2 YYREEE (reference sequence). This entry comes from a study of T cells in localized non-small cell lung cancer. Study-level results: Longer overall survival was seen with higher T cell density measured in blood. Because only a single region of the tumor was sequenced, heterogeneity remains possible. Adjacent uninvolved lung had the highest clonality, suggesting focused antigen responses. Within adjacent lung there appeared a median 57 of the top 100 tumor clones.

The V gene is TRBV5-4, the J gene TRBJ2-1, with 9 bases aligning to TRBD1. This receptor was identified in a male donor at least 60 years old with stage I squamous cell lung carcinoma. Sequences were derived from peripheral blood, sampled before any cancer treatment. The CDR3 nucleotides read TGTGCCAGCAGCTATCGGACAGGGGTCAATGAGCAGTTCTTC. It specifies CASSYRTGVNEQFF.